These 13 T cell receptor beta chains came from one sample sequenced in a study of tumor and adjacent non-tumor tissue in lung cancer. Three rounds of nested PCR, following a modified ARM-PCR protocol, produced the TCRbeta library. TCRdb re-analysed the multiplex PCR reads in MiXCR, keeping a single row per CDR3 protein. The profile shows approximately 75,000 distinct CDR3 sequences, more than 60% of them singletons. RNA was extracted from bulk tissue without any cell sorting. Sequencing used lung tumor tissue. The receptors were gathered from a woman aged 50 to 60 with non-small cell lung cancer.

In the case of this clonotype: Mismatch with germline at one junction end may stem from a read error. Here the CDR3 reads CSVADRLNIEVFF. As DNA, the CDR3 is TGCAGCGTCGCAGACAGGCTGAACATTGAAGTTTTCTTT. The chain carries TRBV29-1 and TRBJ1-1; weak D call: TRBD1 (6 bases). This CDR3 spans 13 amino acids. Germline V lookup: CDR1 SQVTM, CDR2 ANQGSEA.

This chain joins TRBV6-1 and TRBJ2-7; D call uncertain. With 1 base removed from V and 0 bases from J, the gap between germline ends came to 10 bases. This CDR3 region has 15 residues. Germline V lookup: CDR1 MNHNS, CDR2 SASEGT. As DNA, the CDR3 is TGTGCCAGCAGTGAAGGTGGGATAGGCTCCTACGAGCAGTACTTC. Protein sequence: CASSEGGIGSYEQYF.

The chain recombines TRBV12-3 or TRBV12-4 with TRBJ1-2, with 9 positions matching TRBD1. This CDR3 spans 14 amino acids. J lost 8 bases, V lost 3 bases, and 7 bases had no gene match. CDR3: CASSFSRTGEGYTF. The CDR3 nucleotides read TGTGCCAGCAGTTTCTCCAGGACAGGGGAAGGCTACACCTTC.

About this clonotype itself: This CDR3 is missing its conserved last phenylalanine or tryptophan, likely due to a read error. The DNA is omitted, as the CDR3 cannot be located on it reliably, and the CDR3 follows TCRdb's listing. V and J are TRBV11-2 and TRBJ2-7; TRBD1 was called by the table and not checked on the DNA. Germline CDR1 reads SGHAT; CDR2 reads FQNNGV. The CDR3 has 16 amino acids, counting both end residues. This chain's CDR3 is CASSLSTGTRAYEQYL.

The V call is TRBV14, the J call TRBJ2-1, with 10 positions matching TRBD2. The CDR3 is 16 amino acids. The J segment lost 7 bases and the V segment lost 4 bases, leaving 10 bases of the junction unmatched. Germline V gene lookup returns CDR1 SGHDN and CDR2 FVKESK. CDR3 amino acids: CASSLASGRVNNEQFF. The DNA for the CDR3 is TGTGCCAGCAGCCTAGCAAGCGGGAGGGTGAATAATGAGCAGTTCTTC.

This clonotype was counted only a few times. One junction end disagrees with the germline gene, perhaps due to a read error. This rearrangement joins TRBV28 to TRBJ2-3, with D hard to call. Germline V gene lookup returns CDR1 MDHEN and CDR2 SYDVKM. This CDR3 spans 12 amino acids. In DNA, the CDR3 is TGTGCAAGCAGCTTGATAGCAGATACGCGGTATTTT. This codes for CASSLIADTRYF.

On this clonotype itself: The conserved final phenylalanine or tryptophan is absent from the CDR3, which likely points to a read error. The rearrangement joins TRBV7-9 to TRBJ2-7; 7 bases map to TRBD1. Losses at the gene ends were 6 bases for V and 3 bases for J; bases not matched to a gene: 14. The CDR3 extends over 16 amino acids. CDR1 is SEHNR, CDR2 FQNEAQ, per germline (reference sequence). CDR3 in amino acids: CASRLDRQGQSYEQYI. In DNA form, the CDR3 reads TGTGCCAGCAGATTGGACCGACAGGGACAAAGCTACGAGCAGTACATC.

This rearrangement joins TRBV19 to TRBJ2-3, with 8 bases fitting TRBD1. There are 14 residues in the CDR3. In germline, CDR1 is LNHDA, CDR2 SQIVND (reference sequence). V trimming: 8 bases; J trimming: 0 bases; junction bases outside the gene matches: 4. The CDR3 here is CASGQGGSTDTQYF. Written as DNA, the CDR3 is TGTGCCAGTGGACAGGGCGGGAGCACAGATACGCAGTATTTT.

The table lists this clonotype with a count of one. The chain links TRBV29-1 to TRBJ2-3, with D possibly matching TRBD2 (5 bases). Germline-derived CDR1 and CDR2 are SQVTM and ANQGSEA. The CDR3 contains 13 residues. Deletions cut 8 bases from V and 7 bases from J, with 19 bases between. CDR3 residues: CSLLAGSTNTQYF. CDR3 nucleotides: TGCAGCCTTCTGGCGGGCAGTACAAATACGCAGTATTTT.

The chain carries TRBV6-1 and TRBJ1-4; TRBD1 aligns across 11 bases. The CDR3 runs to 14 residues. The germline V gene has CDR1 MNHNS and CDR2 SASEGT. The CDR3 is CTGNSRDRGEKLFF. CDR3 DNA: TGTACCGGCAACTCCCGGGACAGGGGGGAAAAACTGTTTTTT.

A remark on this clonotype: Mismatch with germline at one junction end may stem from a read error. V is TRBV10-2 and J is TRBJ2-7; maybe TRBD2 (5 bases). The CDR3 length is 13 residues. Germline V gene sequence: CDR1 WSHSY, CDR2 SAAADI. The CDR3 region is CTSTSGSSYEQYF. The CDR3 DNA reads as TGCACCAGCACAAGCGGTAGCTCCTACGAGCAGTATTTC.

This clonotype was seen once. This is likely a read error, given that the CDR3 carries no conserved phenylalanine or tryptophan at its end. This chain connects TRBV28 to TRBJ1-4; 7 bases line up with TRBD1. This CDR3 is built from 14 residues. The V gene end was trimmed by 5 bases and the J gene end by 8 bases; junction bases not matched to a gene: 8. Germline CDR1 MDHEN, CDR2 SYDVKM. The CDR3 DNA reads TGTGCCAGCAGTCGGTACAGGGGAAGGGAAAAACTGTTTTTA. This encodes CASSRYRGREKLFL.

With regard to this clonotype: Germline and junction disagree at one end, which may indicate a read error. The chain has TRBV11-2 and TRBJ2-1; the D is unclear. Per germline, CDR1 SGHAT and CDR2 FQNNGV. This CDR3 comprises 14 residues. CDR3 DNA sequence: TGTGCCAGCAGCTTTGGCAGTGCCAACATTGAGCAGTCCTTC. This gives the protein CASSFGSANIEQSF.